Below are 10 T cell receptor beta chains sequenced from a single sample in a study of metastatic and nonmetastatic thyroid tumors. TCRdb reanalyzed the PCR reads via MiXCR. Among roughly 72,000 clones listed, roughly 18% were seen once. None of the patients had undergone any treatment ahead of thyroid surgery. The sample consisted of blood. Receptors originate from a female donor with papillary thyroid cancer or a benign thyroid nodule (not recorded which). Some clones in this sample may be carry-over from other donors' samples.

This clone was observed many times. A read error may account for a junction end that differs from germline. Other nucleotide sequences from this sample produce the same CDR3. This chain joins TRBV11-1 and TRBJ2-7, with D tentatively TRBD1 or TRBD2 (6 bases each). The germline V gene encodes CDR1 SGHAT and CDR2 FQDESV (reference sequence). The CDR3 spans 13 residues. The CDR3 coding sequence is TGTGCCAGCAGCGCGGACGGGGGCTACGAGCAGCACTTC. Residues: CASSADGGYEQHF.

This clone was observed at least ten times. The V call is TRBV28, the J call TRBJ1-3; D call uncertain. The V end was cut by 5 bases, the J end by 0 bases, with 2 bases between. Germline V gene lookup returns CDR1 MDHEN and CDR2 SYDVKM. This CDR3 spans 12 amino acids. CDR3 region: CASSTSGNTIYF. The CDR3 DNA reads as TGTGCCAGCAGTACCTCTGGAAACACCATATATTTT.

The CDR3 region has the DNA TGTGCCAGCAGCGTAGGTTTGGGCTACTCTGGAAACACCATATATTTT. Protein product: CASSVGLGYSGNTIYF. This chain uses TRBV9 with TRBJ1-3; unclear D gene. This CDR3 comprises 16 residues. Per germline, CDR1 SGDLS and CDR2 YYNGEE. Trimming took 0 bases from V and 0 from J, leaving 10 bases between them.

Many counts were recorded for this clone. The chain recombines TRBV12-3 or TRBV12-4 with TRBJ1-1; D is perhaps TRBD1 (5 bases). Trimming stripped 8 bases from V and 4 bases from J, with 23 bases between. The CDR3 extends over 16 amino acids. The CDR3 protein is CASLLSWGEGFTEAFF. The DNA for the CDR3 is TGTGCCAGCCTACTTAGTTGGGGGGAGGGGTTCACTGAAGCTTTCTTT.

The table lists this clone with many counts. This chain connects TRBV7-9 to TRBJ2-2; 12 bases are a match to TRBD2. Germline V gene lookup returns CDR1 SEHNR and CDR2 FQNEAQ (reference sequence). The CDR3 has 14 amino acids. The V gene end was trimmed by 8 bases and the J gene end by 5 bases; junction bases not matched to a gene: 3. The CDR3 protein is CASSSGRETGELFF. As DNA, the CDR3 is TGTGCCAGCTCTAGCGGGAGGGAGACCGGGGAGCTGTTTTTT. Together with reference TRBV7-9 and TRBJ2-2, the CDR3 gives the full variable domain: DTGVSQNPRHKITKRGQNVTFRCDPISEHNRLYWYRQTLGQGPEFLTYFQNEAQLEKSRLLSDRFSAERPKGSFSTLEIQRTEQGDSAMYLCASSSGRETGELFFGEGSRLTVL.

Many counts were recorded for this clone. This chain links TRBV7-2 with TRBJ2-7, with D perhaps TRBD1 or TRBD2 (5 bases each). Between the trimmed V and J ends, which lost 1 base and 6 bases, there was a span of 16 bases. This CDR3 has 15 amino acids. Germline CDR1 SGHTA, CDR2 FQGNSA. The CDR3 here is CASSLGGYRSSEQYF. The CDR3 coding sequence is TGTGCCAGCAGCTTAGGGGGGTACAGGTCATCCGAGCAGTACTTC.

This clone was observed at least ten times. The CDR3 sequence is CASSQVLSDGYTF. CDR3 coding DNA: TGTGCCAGCAGCCAAGTACTGAGCGATGGCTACACCTTC. This chain joins TRBV3-1 and TRBJ1-2; D gene ambiguous. This CDR3 comprises 13 residues. Trimming removed 1 base from V and 6 bases from J, with 9 bases in between. Germline V gene data show CDR1 as LGHDT and CDR2 as YNNKEL (reference sequence). Filled out from reference TRBV3-1 and TRBJ1-2, the complete variable domain reads DTAVSQTPKYLVTQMGNDKSIKCEQNLGHDTMYWYKQDSKKFLKIMFSYNNKELIINETVPNRFSPKSPDKAHLNLHINSLELGDSAVYFCASSQVLSDGYTFGSGTRLTVV.

This chain joins TRBV13 and TRBJ2-1, with 11 bases identical to TRBD2. V was clipped by 5 bases and J by 2 bases; unmatched bases: 8. CDR1 and CDR2 (germline): PRHDT, FYEKMQ (reference sequence). The length of the CDR3 is 17 residues. CDR3 DNA: TGTGCCAGCAGCCCCATCGGACTAGCGGGTGCCTACAATGAGCAGTTCTTC. Residues: CASSPIGLAGAYNEQFF.

In this sample, this clone turned up many times. The CDR3 region is CASSLGHGGDYGYTF. As DNA, the CDR3 is TGTGCCAGCAGTTTAGGGCATGGAGGAGACTATGGCTACACCTTC. The chain joins TRBV27 to TRBJ1-2; D is unresolved. V was cut by 2 bases and J by 3 bases, with 13 bases left in between. Germline V gives CDR1 MNHEY, CDR2 SMNVEV (reference sequence). CDR3 length: 15 amino acids.

The chain uses TRBV7-2 and TRBJ1-6, with unresolved D. The CDR3 is 14 residues long. In germline, CDR1 is SGHTA, CDR2 FQGNSA. V lost 2 bases and J lost 4, with 6 bases in between. The DNA for the CDR3 is TGTGCCAGCAGCTTAAGGCAGTATAATTCACCCCTCCACTTT. Protein sequence: CASSLRQYNSPLHF. The full variable domain, rest sourced from reference TRBV7-2 and TRBJ1-6, is GAGVSQSPSNKVTEKGKDVELRCDPISGHTALYWYRQSLGQGLEFLIYFQGNSAPDKSGLPSDRFSAERTGGSVSTLTIQRTQQEDSAVYLCASSLRQYNSPLHFGNGTRLTVT.